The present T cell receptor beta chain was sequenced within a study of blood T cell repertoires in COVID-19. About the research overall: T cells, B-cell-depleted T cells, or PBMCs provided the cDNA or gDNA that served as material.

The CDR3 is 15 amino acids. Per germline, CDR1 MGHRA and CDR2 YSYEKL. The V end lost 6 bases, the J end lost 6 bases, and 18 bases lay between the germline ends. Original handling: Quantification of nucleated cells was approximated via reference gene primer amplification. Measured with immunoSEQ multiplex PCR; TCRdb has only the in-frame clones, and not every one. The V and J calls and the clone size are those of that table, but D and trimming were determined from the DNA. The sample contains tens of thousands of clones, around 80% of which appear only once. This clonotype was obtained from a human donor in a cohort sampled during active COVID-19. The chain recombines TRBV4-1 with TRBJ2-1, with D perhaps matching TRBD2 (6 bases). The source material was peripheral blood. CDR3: CASSHQGVGLNEQFF. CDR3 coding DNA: TGCGCCAGCAGTCATCAAGGCGTGGGACTCAATGAGCAGTTCTTC.